One and the same sample provided the 19 T cell receptor beta chains below, sequenced in a study of control samples from healthy donors and cancer patients. Assay: immunoSEQ multiplex PCR; the TCRdb copy retains only in-frame clones and omits some. This table holds approximately 150,000 clones, around 90% found once. The sequencing sample was made of blood. The receptors stem from a man aged 25 to 40 in good health.

The chain recombines TRBV28 with TRBJ2-2; TRBD2 aligns across 7 bases. After removal of 8 bases from V and 4 bases from J, the junction contained 7 bases not matched to a gene. Per germline, CDR1 MDHEN and CDR2 SYDVKM. The CDR3 covers 14 residues. This CDR3 is CASSSSGSTGELFF. The CDR3 coding sequence is TGTGCCAGCTCCTCTAGCGGATCCACCGGGGAGCTGTTTTTT.

The V call is TRBV10-1, the J call TRBJ2-7, with TRBD2 matching 10 bases. The CDR3 sequence is 17 residues long. Germline loops: CDR1 WNHNN, CDR2 SYGVQD (reference sequence). J was trimmed by 6 bases and V by 4 bases; bases with no gene match: 15. DNA of the CDR3: TGCGCCAGCAGTGTTCTAGCGGGAGCTCGGTCATCGTCCGAGCAGTACTTC. This gives the protein CASSVLAGARSSSEQYF.

This rearrangement joins TRBV30 to TRBJ1-5, with a possible D match to TRBD1 (5 bases). V gave up 2 bases and J gave up 6 bases, with 17 bases separating them. Looked up from germline, CDR1 is GTSNPN and CDR2 is SVGIG (reference sequence). The CDR3 has 15 residues. CDR3 sequence (DNA): TGTGCCTGGAGTAGACCCCCGGGGGTATCTCAGCCCCAGCATTTT. Its protein product is CAWSRPPGVSQPQHF.

The genes are TRBV30 and TRBJ1-4, with 9 bases matching TRBD1. Germline CDR1 is GTSNPN and CDR2 is SVGIG (reference sequence). The CDR3 loop spans 13 amino acids. The V and J ends lost 5 bases and 4 bases, in that order; junction bases with no gene match: 2. CDR3 loop: CAWGQGINEKLFF. The CDR3, as DNA: TGTGCCTGGGGACAGGGGATTAATGAAAAACTGTTTTTT.

The chain recombines TRBV21-1 with TRBJ2-7; the D call of TRBD2 is as the table states it, not checked on the DNA. TRBV21-1 is given as a pseudogene. This CDR3 has 18 amino acids. In nucleotides, the CDR3 is TGTGCCAGCAGCAAAGCCCATAATGGGACTAGCGGGCGTTACGAGCAGTACTTC. Amino acid sequence: CASSKAHNGTSGRYEQYF.

The chain is built from TRBV29-1 and TRBJ2-1, with D maybe TRBD1 (5 bases). Deletions cut 7 bases from V and 3 bases from J, with 13 bases between. The CDR3 totals 13 residues. CDR1 is SQVTM and CDR2 is ANQGSEA in the germline V gene. The DNA of the CDR3 is TGCAGCGCCCTACAGGAGAACTACAATGAGCAGTTCTTC. Protein: CSALQENYNEQFF.

The J gene is TRBJ1-4, the V gene TRBV5-5; 7 bases map to TRBD1. V lost 4 bases, J lost 4 bases, and 10 bases stayed unmatched. Germline V lookup: CDR1 SGHKS, CDR2 YYEKEE (reference sequence). The CDR3 runs 16 residues. CDR3 region: CASSPTDRVGNEKLFF. Here the CDR3 DNA reads TGTGCCAGCAGCCCCACCGACAGGGTTGGTAATGAAAAACTGTTTTTT.

The chain joins TRBV15 to TRBJ2-7; no clear D. CDR3 length: 13 amino acids. Germline-derived CDR1 and CDR2 are LNHNV and YYDKDF (reference sequence). V lost 0 bases and J 4 bases, leaving 7 bases between the germline ends. The CDR3 sequence is CATSRDFRYEQYF. Written as DNA, the CDR3 is TGTGCCACCAGCAGAGATTTTAGGTACGAGCAGTACTTC.

This clone was seen a handful of times. CDR3 in DNA: TGTGCCACCAGCAGAGCGGGGGACCAGCCCCAGCATTTT. Translation gives CATSRAGDQPQHF. The chain couples TRBV15 to TRBJ1-5; perhaps TRBD1 as D (5 bases). This CDR3 spans 13 amino acids. Germline values: CDR1 LNHNV, CDR2 YYDKDF (reference sequence). V gave up 1 base and J gave up 7 bases, with 8 bases separating them.

V is TRBV18 and J is TRBJ1-5; TRBD1 matches 11 bases. There are 18 residues in the CDR3. V dropped 6 bases and J dropped 3; count of bases not matched to a gene: 13. Germline V CDR1 and CDR2: KGHSH, LQKENI. This CDR3 reads CASSQPGTGGLVNQPQHF. In DNA, the CDR3 is TGTGCCAGCTCCCAACCTGGGACAGGGGGTCTGGTCAATCAGCCCCAGCATTTT.

The table lists this clone with a few counts. The V gene is TRBV2, the J gene TRBJ2-1, with 7 bases that match TRBD1. The CDR3 spans 14 residues. Germline loops: CDR1 SNHLY, CDR2 FYNNEI. With 10 bases clipped from V and 4 bases from J, the junction kept 10 bases outside the gene matches. In nucleotides, the CDR3 is TGTGCCACCCCCGTTCTCAGGGGGTACAATGAGCAGTTCTTC. Translating gives CATPVLRGYNEQFF.

This rearrangement joins TRBV4-1 to TRBJ2-1, with D perhaps TRBD1 (5 bases). V shed 0 bases and J shed 10 bases, with 13 bases lying between them. The CDR3 is made up of 14 amino acids. Germline loops: CDR1 MGHRA, CDR2 YSYEKL. The chain's CDR3 is CASSQERQLHEQFF. The CDR3 DNA reads TGCGCCAGCAGCCAAGAGAGACAGTTACACGAGCAGTTCTTC.

The rearrangement joins TRBV4-3 to TRBJ1-4; D possibly corresponds to TRBD1 (5 bases). The CDR3 has 16 residues. The germline V gene has CDR1 LGHNA and CDR2 YSLEER. Between the trimmed V and J ends, which lost 0 bases and 6 bases, there was a span of 14 bases. CDR3 loop: CASSQDEGWGDEKLFF. CDR3 DNA: TGCGCCAGCAGCCAAGACGAGGGGTGGGGAGATGAAAAACTGTTTTTT.

The gene calls are TRBV7-3 and TRBJ2-1; the match to TRBD2 covers 7 bases. Germline V gives CDR1 SGHTA, CDR2 FQGTGA. Trimming removed 5 bases from V and 3 bases from J; junction bases left unmatched: 7. The CDR3 extends over 15 amino acids. In nucleotides, the CDR3 is TGTGCCAGCAGCCCTTCTAGCGGAGTCTACAATGAGCAGTTCTTC. It encodes CASSPSSGVYNEQFF. The full variable domain, with the rest looked up from reference TRBV7-3 and TRBJ2-1, is GAGVSQTPSNKVTEKGKYVELRCDPISGHTALYWYRQSLGQGPEFLIYFQGTGAADDSGLPNDRFFAVRPEGSVSTLKIQRTERGDSAVYLCASSPSSGVYNEQFFGPGTRLTVL.

The chain has TRBV4-3 and TRBJ1-4, with D possibly matching TRBD1 (5 bases). The CDR3 spans 14 residues. The V end lost 4 bases, the J end lost 0 bases, and 6 bases lay between the germline ends. Germline lookup yields CDR1 LGHNA and CDR2 YSLEER. DNA of the CDR3: TGCGCCAGCAGCCCCAGGGCAACTAATGAAAAACTGTTTTTT. Translated, it gives CASSPRATNEKLFF.

V gene TRBV27 combines with J gene TRBJ2-1; 9 bases align to TRBD1. The V gene end was trimmed by 6 bases and the J gene end by 7 bases; junction bases not matched to a gene: 10. Germline lookup yields CDR1 MNHEY and CDR2 SMNVEV (reference sequence). The CDR3 is 15 residues long. CDR3 nucleotide sequence: TGTGCCAGCAGCTTCCGGGACAGGGAACAGAATGAGCAGTTCTTC. Encoded protein: CASSFRDREQNEQFF.

The chain uses TRBV4-1 and TRBJ2-5; 9 bases agree with TRBD2. Germline V gene data show CDR1 as MGHRA and CDR2 as YSYEKL. The CDR3 sequence is 15 residues long. V lost 6 bases, J lost 0 bases, and 5 bases stayed unmatched. The CDR3 DNA reads as TGCGCCAGCAGGCGTAGCGGGGGTGACCAAGAGACCCAGTACTTC. The encoded protein is CASRRSGGDQETQYF.

The gene calls are TRBV6-6 and TRBJ1-1, with unresolved D. From germline, CDR1 is MNHNY and CDR2 SVGAGI (reference sequence). The V gene lost 7 bases and the J gene lost 1 base, with 10 bases spanning the gap. The CDR3 is made up of 13 amino acids. CDR3 loop: CASKKEPNTEAFF. The CDR3 nucleotides are TGTGCCAGCAAGAAAGAGCCGAACACTGAAGCTTTCTTT.

The chain couples TRBV19 to TRBJ2-6; D perhaps matches TRBD1 (6 bases). The CDR3 extends over 11 amino acids. V was shortened by 4 bases and J by 13 bases, with 8 bases between the two germline ends. Germline values: CDR1 LNHDA, CDR2 SQIVND (reference sequence). The CDR3 sequence: CASSNREVLTF. The CDR3 coding sequence is TGTGCCAGTAGTAACAGGGAGGTCCTGACTTTC.